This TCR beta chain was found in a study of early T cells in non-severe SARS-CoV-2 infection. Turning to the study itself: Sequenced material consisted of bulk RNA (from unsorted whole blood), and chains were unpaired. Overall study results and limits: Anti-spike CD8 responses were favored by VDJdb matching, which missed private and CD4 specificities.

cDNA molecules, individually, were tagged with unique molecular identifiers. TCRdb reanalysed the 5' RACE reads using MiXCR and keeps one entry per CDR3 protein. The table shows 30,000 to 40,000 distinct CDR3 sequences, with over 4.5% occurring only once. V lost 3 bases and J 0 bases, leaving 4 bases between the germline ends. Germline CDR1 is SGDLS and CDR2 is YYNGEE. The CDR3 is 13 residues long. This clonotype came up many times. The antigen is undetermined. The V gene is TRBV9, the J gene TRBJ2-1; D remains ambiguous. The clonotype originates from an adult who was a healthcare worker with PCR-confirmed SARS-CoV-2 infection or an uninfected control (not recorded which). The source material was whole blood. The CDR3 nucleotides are TGTGCCAGCAGCGCCAGCTCCTACAATGAGCAGTTCTTC. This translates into CASSASSYNEQFF.